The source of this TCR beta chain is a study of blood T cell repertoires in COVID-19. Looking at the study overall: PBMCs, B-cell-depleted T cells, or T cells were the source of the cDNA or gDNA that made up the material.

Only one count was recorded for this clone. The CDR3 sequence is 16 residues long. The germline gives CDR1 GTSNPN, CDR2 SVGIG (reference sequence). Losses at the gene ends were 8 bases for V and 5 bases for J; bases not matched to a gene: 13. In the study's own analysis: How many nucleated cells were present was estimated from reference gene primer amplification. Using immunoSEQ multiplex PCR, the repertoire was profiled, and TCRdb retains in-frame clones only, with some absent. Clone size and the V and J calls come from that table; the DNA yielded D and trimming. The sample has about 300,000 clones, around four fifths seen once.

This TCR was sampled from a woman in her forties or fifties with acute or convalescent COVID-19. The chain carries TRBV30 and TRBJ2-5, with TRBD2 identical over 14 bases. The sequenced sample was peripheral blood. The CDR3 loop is CATMKGLAGARETQYF. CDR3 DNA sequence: TGTGCCACGATGAAGGGACTAGCGGGAGCTAGGGAGACCCAGTACTTC.